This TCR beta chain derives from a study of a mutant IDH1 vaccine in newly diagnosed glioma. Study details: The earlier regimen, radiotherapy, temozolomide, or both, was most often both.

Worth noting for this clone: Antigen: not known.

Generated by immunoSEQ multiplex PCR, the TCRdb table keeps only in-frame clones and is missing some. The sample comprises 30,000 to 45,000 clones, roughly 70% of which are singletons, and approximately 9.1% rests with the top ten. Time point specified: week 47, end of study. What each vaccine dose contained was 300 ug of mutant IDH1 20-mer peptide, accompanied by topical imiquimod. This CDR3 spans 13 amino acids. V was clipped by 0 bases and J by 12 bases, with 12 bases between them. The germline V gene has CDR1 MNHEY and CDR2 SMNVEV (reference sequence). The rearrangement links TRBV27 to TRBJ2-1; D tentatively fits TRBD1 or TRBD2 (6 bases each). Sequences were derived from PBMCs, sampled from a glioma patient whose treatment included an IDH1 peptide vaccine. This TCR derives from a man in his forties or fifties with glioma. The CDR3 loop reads CASSLSRGVWQFF. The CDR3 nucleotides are TGTGCCAGCAGTTTATCGAGGGGGGTCTGGCAGTTCTTC.